The present TCR beta chain was sequenced within a study of T cells in Graves' hyperthyroidism and ophthalmopathy. Together with thyroid ultrasound, orbital computed tomography, serum thyroxine and TRAb, clinical symptoms were used for diagnoses. This clonotype has a count of ten or more. Amplification of TCR beta CDR3 regions used RNA as the template. HTBI primers were used for first-round RT-PCR of the TCR CDR3. Via MiXCR, TCRdb re-called the multiplex PCR reads, giving one row per CDR3 protein. In the table there are around 250,000 distinct CDR3 sequences, more than 12% of which are singletons. V was cut by 2 bases and J by 2 bases, with 7 bases left in between. This CDR3 is 14 amino acids long. Germline CDR1 and CDR2: LGHNT and FRNRAP.

The sample comprised blood. This chain links TRBV12-5 with TRBJ2-1; D is possibly TRBD1 or TRBD2 (5 bases each). The TCR comes from a woman aged 40 to 50 with Graves' hyperthyroidism that later progressed to Graves' ophthalmopathy. The CDR3 loop is CASGLTGPYNEQFF. DNA of the CDR3: TGTGCTAGTGGTTTGACGGGACCCTACAATGAGCAGTTCTTC.